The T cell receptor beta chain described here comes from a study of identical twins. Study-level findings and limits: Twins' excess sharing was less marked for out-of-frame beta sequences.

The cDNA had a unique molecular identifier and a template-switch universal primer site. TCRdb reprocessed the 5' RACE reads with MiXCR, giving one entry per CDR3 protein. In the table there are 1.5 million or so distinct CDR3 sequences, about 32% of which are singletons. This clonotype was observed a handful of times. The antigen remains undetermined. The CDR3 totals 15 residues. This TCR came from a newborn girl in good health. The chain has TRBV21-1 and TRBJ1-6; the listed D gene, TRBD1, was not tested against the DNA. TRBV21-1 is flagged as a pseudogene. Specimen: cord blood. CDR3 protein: CASSNFGGTHSPLHF. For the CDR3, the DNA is TGTGCCAGCAGCAACTTCGGGGGTACCCATTCACCCCTCCACTTT.